The rows below give T cell receptor beta chains drawn from one sample of a study of T cells in Graves' hyperthyroidism and ophthalmopathy. One entry per CDR3 protein results from TCRdb running MiXCR on the multiplex PCR reads. The profile shows 550,000 to 600,000 distinct CDR3 sequences, roughly 46% of them singletons. What was sequenced was peripheral blood or thyroid tissue (not recorded which). The receptors derive from an adult woman with Graves' disease, either hyperthyroidism or ophthalmopathy (not recorded which). Both conserved end residues are part of each CDR3. The D gene is left open where the match is weak. Clone size is shown for a subset of rows, as once, few, many or a class of expanded clone.

>.|TRBV6-1|TRBJ1-4|.
CASTRDRRVTTNEKLFF
TGTGCCAGCACCCGGGACCGCCGGGTCACAACTAATGAAAAACTGTTTTTT
>.|TRBV2|TRBJ1-2|.
CASSPPSGSNYGYTF
TGTGCCAGCTCACCACCTTCAGGTTCTAACTATGGCTACACCTTC
>.|TRBV7-2|TRBJ1-4|.
CASSLGQAIRTNEKLFF
TGTGCCAGCAGCTTAGGGCAGGCGATACGAACTAATGAAAAACTGTTTTTT
>few|TRBV29-1|TRBJ1-1|.
CSVNRDGNTEAFF
TGCAGCGTGAACCGGGACGGTAACACTGAAGCTTTCTTT
>.|TRBV27|TRBJ2-5|.
CASSYTGTPRGGQYF
TGTGCCAGCAGTTATACCGGGACTCCTAGGGGGGGCCAGTACTTC
>.|TRBV6-1|TRBJ2-5|.
CASSDSREQPQYF
TGTGCCAGCAGCGACAGCCGGGAACAGCCCCAGTACTTC
>few|TRBV10-3|TRBJ2-5|TRBD2
CAISPGLAGPKETQYF
TGTGCCATCAGTCCCGGACTAGCGGGCCCTAAAGAGACCCAGTACTTC
>.|TRBV10-3|TRBJ2-2|TRBD2
CAIRLTSGTHPGELFF
TGTGCCATCAGACTTACTAGCGGGACTCACCCCGGGGAGCTGTTTTTT
>few|TRBV25-1|TRBJ1-4|TRBD1
CASSQGQGLEKLFF
TGTGCCAGCAGTCAAGGACAGGGTCTGGAAAAACTGTTTTTT
>many|TRBV7-2|TRBJ1-1|.
CASSPRSWGTEAFF
TGTGCCAGCAGTCCTAGGAGTTGGGGCACTGAAGCTTTCTTT
>once|TRBV9|TRBJ2-5|.
CASSYSRGRDQPQYF
TGTGCCAGCAGTTACTCGAGGGGACGGGATCAGCCCCAGTACTTC
>many|TRBV4-1|TRBJ2-7|TRBD1
CASSHRDRPYEQYF
TGCGCCAGCAGCCACCGGGACAGGCCCTACGAGCAGTACTTC
>many|TRBV7-9|TRBJ2-7|TRBD1
CASSLGRGKRRDYEQYF
TGTGCCAGCAGCTTAGGCAGGGGGAAGAGAAGGGATTACGAGCAGTACTTC
>.|TRBV7-2|TRBJ1-1|.
CASSLQGVQDEAFF
TGTGCCAGCAGCTTACAGGGTGTGCAGGATGAAGCTTTCTTT
>once|TRBV7-9|TRBJ2-7|.
CASTPGFWSPSLNEQYF
TGTGCCAGTACACCGGGTTTTTGGAGCCCCTCGCTTAACGAGCAGTACTTC
>many|TRBV10-3|TRBJ1-3|TRBD1
CAIRSDRRGNTIYF
TGTGCCATCAGGTCGGACAGGAGAGGAAACACCATATATTTT
>.|TRBV9|TRBJ1-3|.
CATTQDRLSGNTIYF
TGTGCCACCACTCAAGACCGACTCTCTGGAAACACCATATATTTT
>.|TRBV12-3/TRBV12-4|TRBJ1-1|.
CASSFEGFLTEAFF
TGTGCCAGCAGTTTTGAGGGCTTTCTCACTGAAGCTTTCTTT
>many|TRBV24-1|TRBJ2-2|.
CATSEGRGIPLVTGELFF
TGTGCCACCAGTGAGGGGCGCGGGATCCCTCTTGTCACCGGGGAGCTGTTTTTT
>.|TRBV7-9|TRBJ2-1|.
CASSLTNNEQFF
TGTGCCAGCAGCTTAACAAATAATGAGCAGTTCTTC
>.|TRBV20-1|TRBJ1-5|TRBD1
CSASTGTGRAPQHF
TGCAGTGCGAGTACCGGGACAGGGAGGGCGCCCCAGCATTTT
>many|TRBV7-3|TRBJ1-4|TRBD1
CASSSRQGGKLFF
TGTGCCAGCAGCTCCCGACAGGGGGGAAAACTGTTTTTT
>many|TRBV29-1|TRBJ2-5|TRBD1
CSVTGDLATQYF
TGCAGCGTTACAGGGGATCTAGCGACCCAGTACTTC
>.|TRBV5-1|TRBJ2-7|TRBD1
CASSFRDRGLVQYF
TGCGCCAGCAGCTTCCGGGACAGGGGATTGGTGCAGTACTTC
>.|TRBV7-9|TRBJ2-5|TRBD1
CASSPDRVMHGWTQYF
TGTGCCAGCAGCCCCGACAGGGTAATGCACGGATGGACCCAGTACTTC
>many|TRBV7-9|TRBJ1-2|.
CASSSGEGTYGYTF
TGTGCCAGCAGCTCAGGGGAAGGGACCTATGGCTACACCTTC